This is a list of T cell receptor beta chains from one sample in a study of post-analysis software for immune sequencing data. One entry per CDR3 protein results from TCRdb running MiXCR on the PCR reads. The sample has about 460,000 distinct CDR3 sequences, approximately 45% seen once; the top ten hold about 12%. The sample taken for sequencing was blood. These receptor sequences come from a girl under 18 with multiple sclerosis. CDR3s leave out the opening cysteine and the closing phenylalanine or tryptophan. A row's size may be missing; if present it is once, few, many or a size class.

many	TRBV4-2	ASSHEEGARNQPQH
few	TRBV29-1	SVGLRTGESWYRGYT
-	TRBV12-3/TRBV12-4	ASSLRPGGYGYT
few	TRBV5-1	ASSPQGIGGETQY
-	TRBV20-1	SARATNQPQH
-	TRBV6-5	ASSYGVAGGLNIQY
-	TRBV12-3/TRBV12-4	ASSLAGAGQPQH
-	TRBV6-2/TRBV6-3	ASSYSEGAQF
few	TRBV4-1	ASSQIAALAKNIQY
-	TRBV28	ASRPASSDEQF
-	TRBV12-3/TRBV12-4	ASSFTRQDGYT
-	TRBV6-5	ASSYSTTGVGYGYT
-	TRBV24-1	ATSDIAGGRETQY
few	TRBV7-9	ASSLDPGHPSGNEQF
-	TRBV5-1	ASSLTEDGSSYEQY
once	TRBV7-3	AGSLTYSAHEQF
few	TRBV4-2	ASSQGGTGSDEQY